The T cell receptor (beta chain) described here comes from a study of cytomegalovirus exposure and HLA in healthy donors. The germline V gene encodes CDR1 SGHRS and CDR2 YFSETQ. The CDR3 has 17 residues. After removal of 0 bases from V and 2 bases from J, the junction contained 7 bases not matched to a gene. The primer mix had 60 Vbeta and 13 Jbeta primers. Sequenced by immunoSEQ multiplex PCR; TCRdb stores in-frame clones only, minus some. The top ten clones hold approximately 1.5% of a sample with 180,000 or so clones, 77% of them seen once. The sample taken for sequencing was PBMCs. This chain joins TRBV5-1 and TRBJ2-1; 8 positions agree with TRBD2. The source of this sequence is a man aged 18-30 years in good health and CMV-seronegative. The chain's CDR3 is CASSLGLASWTYNEQFF. The DNA for the CDR3 is TGCGCCAGCAGCTTGGGACTAGCGAGTTGGACCTACAATGAGCAGTTCTTC.